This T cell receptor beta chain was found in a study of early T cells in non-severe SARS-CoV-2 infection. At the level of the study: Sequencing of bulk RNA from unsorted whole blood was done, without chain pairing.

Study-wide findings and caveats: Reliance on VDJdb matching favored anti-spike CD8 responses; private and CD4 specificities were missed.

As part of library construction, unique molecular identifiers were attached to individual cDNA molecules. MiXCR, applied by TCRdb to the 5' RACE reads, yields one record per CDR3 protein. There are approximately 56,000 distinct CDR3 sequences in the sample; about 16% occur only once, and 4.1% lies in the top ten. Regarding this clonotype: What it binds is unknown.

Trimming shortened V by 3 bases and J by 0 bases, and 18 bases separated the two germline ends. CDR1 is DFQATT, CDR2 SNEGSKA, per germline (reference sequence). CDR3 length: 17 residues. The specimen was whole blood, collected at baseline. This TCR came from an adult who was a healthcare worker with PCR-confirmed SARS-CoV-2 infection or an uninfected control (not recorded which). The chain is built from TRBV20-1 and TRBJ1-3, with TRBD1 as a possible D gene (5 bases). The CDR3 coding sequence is TGCAGTGCTAGTCGGGACGCGAGCTCCGGCTCTGGAAACACCATATATTTT. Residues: CSASRDASSGSGNTIYF.